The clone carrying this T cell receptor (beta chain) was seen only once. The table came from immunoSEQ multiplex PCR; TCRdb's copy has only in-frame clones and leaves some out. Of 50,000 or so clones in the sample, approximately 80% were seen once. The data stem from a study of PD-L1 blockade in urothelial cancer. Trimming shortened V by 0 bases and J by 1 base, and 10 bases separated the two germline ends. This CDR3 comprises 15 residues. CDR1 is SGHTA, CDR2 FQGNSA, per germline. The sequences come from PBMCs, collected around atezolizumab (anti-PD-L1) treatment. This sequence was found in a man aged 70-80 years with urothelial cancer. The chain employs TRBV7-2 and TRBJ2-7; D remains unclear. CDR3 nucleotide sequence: TGTGCCAGCAGCTTAGCGCGAGAAGCGTCCTACGAGCAGTACTTC. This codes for CASSLAREASYEQYF.